The 26 T cell receptor beta chains below come from one sample, sequenced in a study of HIV-infected patients and healthy controls. Whole blood was used without fractionation, so all unsorted peripheral T cells were included. Reverse transcription used around 480 ng RNA and constant-region primers for alpha and beta. Each of the alpha and beta chains got its own library through chain-specific third strand synthesis with indices. TCRdb redid the calling of the 5' RACE reads with MiXCR, one entry per CDR3 protein. The sample consists of 15,000 to 18,000 distinct CDR3 sequences, 6.5% to 7.5% of them appearing once. The sample consisted of blood. The receptors stem from an adult in good health.

This clonotype has a count of ten or more. The chain links TRBV6-2 or TRBV6-3 to TRBJ2-1; D unresolved. This CDR3 region has 14 residues. The V and J ends lost 6 bases and 4 bases respectively, with 13 bases between them. The germline V gene has CDR1 MNHEY and CDR2 SVGEGT. For the CDR3, the DNA is TGTGCCAGCAGAACGACCAGTGGGTACAATGAGCAGTTCTTC. The encoded protein is CASRTTSGYNEQFF.

In its sample, this clonotype was seen many times. The chain uses TRBV2 and TRBJ1-5; D not resolved. Germline V gene sequence: CDR1 SNHLY, CDR2 FYNNEI. The length of the CDR3 is 14 residues. V shed 7 bases and J shed 6 bases, with 16 bases lying between them. The CDR3 loop reads CASKPKEGFQPQHF. In DNA form, the CDR3 reads TGTGCCAGCAAACCCAAGGAGGGTTTTCAGCCCCAGCATTTT.

This clonotype has at least ten counts. The CDR3: CASSLRPWTEAFF. CDR3 sequence (DNA): TGTGCCAGCAGCCTAAGGCCTTGGACTGAAGCTTTCTTT. J is TRBJ1-1 and V is TRBV7-2; D is unresolved. Germline V gene data show CDR1 as SGHTA and CDR2 as FQGNSA. CDR3 length: 13 amino acids. V lost 5 bases, J lost 5 bases, and 12 bases lay in between.

The chain uses TRBV12-3 or TRBV12-4 and TRBJ2-7, with D perhaps assigned TRBD1 or TRBD2 (5 bases each). V lost 8 bases and J lost 2, with 13 bases in between. This CDR3 is 13 amino acids long. The CDR3 DNA is TGTGCCAGCTCGGGGACGCCTACCTACGAGCAGTACTTC. This translates into CASSGTPTYEQYF.

This clonotype appeared a few times. The chain employs TRBV30 and TRBJ1-1; 9 bases agree with TRBD1. Germline V gives CDR1 GTSNPN, CDR2 SVGIG (reference sequence). V trimming: 4 bases; J trimming: 9 bases; junction bases outside the gene matches: 9. The CDR3 runs 13 residues. Written as DNA, the CDR3 is TGTGCCTGGACCCGGACAGGGGTGGTAAAAGCTTTCTTT. Amino acid sequence: CAWTRTGVVKAFF.

Many counts were recorded for this clonotype. The chain is built from TRBV2 and TRBJ2-2; D call uncertain. The CDR3 totals 15 residues. Germline lookup yields CDR1 SNHLY and CDR2 FYNNEI. V lost 8 bases and J 2 bases, leaving 15 bases between the germline ends. In DNA form, the CDR3 reads TGTGCCAGCTCCGGGCATTCACTTAACACCGGGGAGCTGTTTTTT. It encodes CASSGHSLNTGELFF. Variable domain in full (rest from reference TRBV2 and TRBJ2-2): EPEVTQTPSHQVTQMGQEVILRCVPISNHLYFYWYRQILGQKVEFLVSFYNNEISEKSEIFDDQFSVERPDGSNFTLKIRSTKLEDSAMYFCASSGHSLNTGELFFGEGSRLTVL.

This clonotype occurred many times. This chain joins TRBV15 and TRBJ2-7; D assignment may be TRBD1 or TRBD2 (5 bases each). The V end lost 0 bases, the J end lost 5 bases, and 8 bases lay between the germline ends. From germline, CDR1 is LNHNV and CDR2 YYDKDF (reference sequence). CDR3 length: 13 amino acids. The CDR3 loop is CATSRDLGDEQYF. The CDR3 nucleotides read TGTGCCACCAGCAGAGATCTGGGGGACGAGCAGTACTTC. Looking up the rest from reference TRBV15 and TRBJ2-7 gives the full variable domain: DAMVIQNPRYQVTQFGKPVTLSCSQTLNHNVMYWYQQKSSQAPKLLFHYYDKDFNNEADTPDNFQSRRPNTSFCFLDIRSPGLGDTAMYLCATSRDLGDEQYFGPGTRLTVT.

This clonotype was counted at least ten times. The CDR3 here is CASSSPRVREKQYF. The CDR3 DNA reads as TGTGCCAGCAGCTCCCCTCGGGTCAGGGAAAAGCAGTACTTC. The chain joins TRBV13 to TRBJ2-7; tentative D call: TRBD1 (5 bases). Germline assignment: CDR1 PRHDT and CDR2 FYEKMQ (reference sequence). V lost 4 bases to trimming and J lost 8 bases, with 18 bases between them. CDR3 length equals 14 residues.

The sample holds a few counts of this clonotype. The V call is TRBV29-1, the J call TRBJ2-3; D unclear. The CDR3 consists of 8 residues. CDR1 and CDR2 (germline): SQVTM, ANQGSEA. CDR3 coding DNA: TGCAGTACAGATACGCAGTATTTT. It translates to CSTDTQYF.

This clonotype was seen ten or more times. The rearrangement uses TRBV19 and TRBJ2-1; D might be TRBD1 (6 bases). This CDR3 region has 14 residues. Germline assignment: CDR1 LNHDA and CDR2 SQIVND (reference sequence). Trimming took off 7 bases at V and 4 bases at J, with 14 bases between the two ends. CDR3 residues: CASTRGQPYNEQFF. The DNA of the CDR3 is TGTGCCAGTACCCGAGGACAGCCGTACAATGAGCAGTTCTTC.

This clonotype has more than one count but fewer than ten. This chain connects TRBV28 to TRBJ2-3; 8 nucleotides line up with TRBD1. Germline values: CDR1 MDHEN, CDR2 SYDVKM. V dropped 5 bases and J dropped 2; count of bases not matched to a gene: 3. The CDR3 consists of 14 residues. The CDR3: CASSAGQATDTQYF. The CDR3 DNA follows: TGTGCCAGCAGTGCGGGACAGGCCACAGATACGCAGTATTTT. The whole variable domain, filled in from reference TRBV28 and TRBJ2-3, reads DVKVTQSSRYLVKRTGEKVFLECVQDMDHENMFWYRQDPGLGLRLIYFSYDVKMKEKGDIPEGYSVSREKKERFSLILESASTNQTSMYLCASSAGQATDTQYFGPGTRLTVL.

Judged by abundance, this clonotype is medium-sized. The chain links TRBV12-3 or TRBV12-4 to TRBJ2-5, with 12 bases lining up with TRBD2. V shed 7 bases and J 4 bases; nucleotides not matched to a gene: 4. CDR3 length equals 14 residues. CDR3 bases: TGTGCCAGCAAGACTAGCGGGAGTGGAGAGACCCAGTACTTC. Encoded protein: CASKTSGSGETQYF.

The sample holds many counts of this clonotype. V and J are TRBV19 and TRBJ1-2; D ambiguous. Trimming shortened V by 3 bases and J by 3 bases, and 8 bases separated the two germline ends. The CDR3 runs to 13 residues. CDR1 and CDR2 (germline): LNHDA, SQIVND (reference sequence). The CDR3 spells CASSMTAYYGYTF. In DNA, the CDR3 is TGTGCCAGTAGTATGACTGCTTACTATGGCTACACCTTC.

Judged by abundance, this clonotype is medium-sized. The chain couples TRBV7-9 to TRBJ2-1; D might be TRBD1 (6 bases). The germline CDR1 and CDR2 sequences are SEHNR and FQNEAQ (reference sequence). The CDR3 contains 16 residues. V was cut by 3 bases and J by 8 bases, with 20 bases left in between. Written as DNA, the CDR3 is TGTGCCAGCAGCTTTAAGGTGGGGGCCGTACTGGATGAGCAGTTCTTC. Its protein product is CASSFKVGAVLDEQFF.

This clonotype has ten or more counts. The V call is TRBV7-9, the J call TRBJ2-1; D is ambiguous. This CDR3 region has 11 residues. V lost 5 bases and J lost 10, with 9 bases in between. Germline CDR1 is SEHNR and CDR2 is FQNEAQ (reference sequence). The CDR3: CASSPYQEQFF. DNA of the CDR3: TGTGCCAGCAGCCCATACCAAGAGCAGTTCTTC.

Judged by abundance, this clonotype is medium-sized. The V call is TRBV7-2, the J call TRBJ2-2, with TRBD1 matching over 9 bases. Trimming removed 3 bases from V and 4 bases from J; junction bases left unmatched: 3. The CDR3 spans 15 residues. Germline V CDR1 and CDR2: SGHTA, FQGNSA. CDR3 nucleotide sequence: TGTGCCAGCAGCTTCCGGGACAGGGCCACCGGGGAGCTGTTTTTT. Its protein is CASSFRDRATGELFF.

This clonotype occurred many times. V usage is TRBV7-2 and J usage is TRBJ2-7; maybe TRBD1 (6 bases). This CDR3 comprises 14 residues. The germline CDR1 and CDR2 sequences are SGHTA and FQGNSA. Trimming removed 3 bases at V and 4 bases at J, with 13 bases between. In nucleotides, the CDR3 is TGTGCCAGCAGCTTGAGACAGGCCCCTTACGAGCAGTACTTC. It encodes CASSLRQAPYEQYF. Variable domain in full (rest from reference TRBV7-2 and TRBJ2-7): GAGVSQSPSNKVTEKGKDVELRCDPISGHTALYWYRQSLGQGLEFLIYFQGNSAPDKSGLPSDRFSAERTGGSVSTLTIQRTQQEDSAVYLCASSLRQAPYEQYFGPGTRLTVT.

The table lists this clonotype with many counts. The chain couples TRBV6-2 or TRBV6-3 to TRBJ2-3; D gene ambiguous. The germline V and J ends were trimmed by 9 bases and 0 bases, with 13 bases remaining between them. The CDR3 has 14 residues. Germline assignment: CDR1 MNHEY and CDR2 SVGEGT. The CDR3 reads CASGIPPSTDTQYF. The CDR3 bases are TGTGCCAGTGGAATCCCGCCTAGCACAGATACGCAGTATTTT.

This clonotype was detected ten times or more. V usage is TRBV7-8 and J usage is TRBJ1-4, with TRBD1 identical over 8 bases. V shed 5 bases and J 15 bases; nucleotides not matched to a gene: 8. This CDR3 has 12 amino acids. Germline V gene lookup returns CDR1 SGHVS and CDR2 FQNEAQ. The CDR3 protein is CASSQDRVRMFF. The CDR3, as DNA: TGTGCCAGCAGCCAGGACAGGGTTCGCATGTTTTTT. Complete variable domain (other parts from reference TRBV7-8 and TRBJ1-4): GAGVSQSPRYKVAKRGQDVALRCDPISGHVSLFWYQQALGQGPEFLTYFQNEAQLDKSGLPSDRFFAERPEGSVSTLKIQRTQQEDSAVYLCASSQDRVRMFFGSGTQLSVL.

This clonotype is labeled as medium-sized. The gene calls are TRBV6-2 or TRBV6-3 and TRBJ2-7; possibly TRBD2 for D (6 bases). CDR3 length: 14 amino acids. V lost 5 bases and J lost 2, with 13 bases in between. The germline V gene encodes CDR1 MNHEY and CDR2 SVGEGT. CDR3 in DNA: TGTGCCAGCAGTAACCGGGACTCCACCTACGAGCAGTACTTC. Translating it yields CASSNRDSTYEQYF.

This clonotype showed up many times. The chain recombines TRBV14 with TRBJ1-1; no clear D. Per the germline V gene, CDR1 is SGHDN and CDR2 is FVKESK. The V gene lost 0 bases and the J gene lost 7 bases, with 21 bases spanning the gap. The CDR3 is made up of 17 amino acids. The CDR3 reads CASSQDQRVYGGLEAFF. The DNA for the CDR3 is TGTGCCAGCAGCCAAGACCAGCGGGTATATGGCGGTCTTGAAGCTTTCTTT.

This clonotype was found many times. The chain is built from TRBV4-3 and TRBJ2-5; no definite D call. There are 14 residues in the CDR3. Trimming left V 0 bases short and J 1 base short, with 6 bases between. Germline-derived CDR1 and CDR2 are LGHNA and YSLEER. The CDR3, as DNA: TGCGCCAGCAGCCAAGATTGGAGCCAAGAGACCCAGTACTTC. It is translated as CASSQDWSQETQYF.

This clonotype was seen at least ten times. V and J are TRBV7-2 and TRBJ2-7, with a possible D match to TRBD2 (6 bases). This CDR3 has 16 amino acids. V was pared by 1 base and J by 0 bases, with 13 bases between. Germline CDR1 SGHTA, CDR2 FQGNSA. CDR3 bases: TGTGCCAGCAGCTTAGTCTGGGGGGAGGTCTCCTACGAGCAGTACTTC. Amino acids: CASSLVWGEVSYEQYF.

Many counts were recorded for this clonotype. The junction differs from germline at one of its ends, possibly a read error. CDR3 coding DNA: TGTGCCAGCAGTTTTCAGGGCAAGCAGCCCCAGCATTTT. The encoded protein is CASSFQGKQPQHF. The chain has TRBV12-3 or TRBV12-4 and TRBJ1-5; the D gene is possibly TRBD1 (5 bases). The CDR3 has 13 amino acids.

This clonotype appeared many times. This CDR3 reads CASSEGSSYEQYF. The CDR3 DNA is TGTGCCAGCAGTGAGGGGAGCTCCTACGAGCAGTACTTC. The chain employs TRBV25-1 and TRBJ2-7; possible D gene TRBD2, 5 bases. The CDR3 consists of 13 residues. V lost 3 bases and J lost 0, with 6 bases in between. Germline CDR1 and CDR2: MGHDK and SYGVNS.

This clonotype ranks as medium-sized. The J gene is TRBJ2-5, the V gene TRBV7-8; D uncertain. The length of the CDR3 is 13 residues. Germline V gene lookup returns CDR1 SGHVS and CDR2 FQNEAQ. V lost 6 bases and J 0 bases, leaving 8 bases between the germline ends. The CDR3 DNA is TGTGCCAGCAGTTACCAGTACCAAGAGACCCAGTACTTC. Protein: CASSYQYQETQYF.